Presented here are 25 T cell receptor beta chains from one specimen sequenced in a study of vaccination and CD4 T cells after COVID-19. Treatment: roughly 11-day PBMC culture with coronavirus spike peptide pools or control peptides (ViraFEST assay). Their antigen targets remain unknown. Cultured CD4+ T-cell DNA underwent Oncomine TCR Beta short-read sequencing. TCRdb redid the calling of the PCR reads with MiXCR, one entry per CDR3 protein. The data hold fewer than 15,000 distinct CDR3 sequences, with roughly half observed a single time. The sample was CD4+ T cells from blood, cultured in vitro. These receptor sequences come from a human donor who had recovered from COVID-19.

This clonotype was counted a few times. The chain combines TRBV20-1 with TRBJ2-2, with TRBD2 matching over 13 bases. In germline, CDR1 is DFQATT, CDR2 SNEGSKA (reference sequence). The length of the CDR3 is 14 residues. Trimming removed 3 bases from V and 7 bases from J; junction bases left unmatched: 2. In DNA, the CDR3 is TGCAGTGCTAGGACTAGCGGGAGGATCGGGGAGCTGTTTTTT. Translation: CSARTSGRIGELFF.

This chain uses TRBV7-3 with TRBJ2-7; weak D call: TRBD2 (7 bases). Germline V gene sequence: CDR1 SGHTA, CDR2 FQGTGA. This CDR3 spans 16 amino acids. V lost 0 bases and J 9 bases, leaving 21 bases between the germline ends. CDR3 in amino acids: CASSLTGGAGEGAQYF. CDR3 DNA sequence: TGTGCCAGCAGCTTAACGGGAGGGGCAGGGGAGGGTGCGCAGTACTTC.

The CDR3 is CASSMDYGYTF. The CDR3 DNA reads TGTGCCAGCAGTATGGACTATGGCTACACCTTC. The chain links TRBV2 to TRBJ1-2; no firm D call. V was cut by 5 bases and J by 3 bases, with 4 bases left in between. The CDR3 runs 11 residues. Germline V lookup: CDR1 SNHLY, CDR2 FYNNEI.

This chain's CDR3 is CASSEVTSTDTQYF. In nucleotides, the CDR3 is TGCGCCAGCAGTGAGGTGACTAGCACAGATACGCAGTATTTT. The chain joins TRBV10-1 to TRBJ2-3, with no clear D. V was clipped by 2 bases and J by 0 bases, with 6 bases between them. Germline V lookup: CDR1 WNHNN, CDR2 SYGVQD (reference sequence). The CDR3 totals 14 residues.

The CDR3: CASSPNPTSGKTDTQYF. As DNA, the CDR3 is TGTGCCAGCAGTCCGAACCCGACTAGCGGGAAGACAGATACGCAGTATTTT. The V gene is TRBV2, the J gene TRBJ2-3; TRBD2 matches 11 bases. The CDR3 loop spans 17 amino acids. Losses at the gene ends were 5 bases for V and 3 bases for J; bases not matched to a gene: 10. Per the germline V gene, CDR1 is SNHLY and CDR2 is FYNNEI.

The rearrangement links TRBV6-2 or TRBV6-3 to TRBJ2-2; D may be TRBD1 (5 bases). Germline V lookup: CDR1 MNHEY, CDR2 SVGEGT. This CDR3 contains 14 residues. Trimming shortened V by 5 bases and J by 13 bases, and 20 bases separated the two germline ends. The CDR3 bases are TGTGCCAGCAGTCGTAACAGGTTAGCCCCGGTGCTGTTTTTT. This gives the protein CASSRNRLAPVLFF.

In DNA form, the CDR3 reads TGTGCCAGCAGCTTTGTCACAGATACGCAGTATTTT. This translates into CASSFVTDTQYF. J is TRBJ2-3 and V is TRBV7-9; D ambiguous. Trimming shortened V by 3 bases and J by 2 bases, and 3 bases separated the two germline ends. CDR1 SEHNR and CDR2 FQNEAQ come from the germline V gene (reference sequence). The CDR3 is made up of 12 amino acids. Full variable domain (remainder filled in from reference TRBV7-9 and TRBJ2-3): DTGVSQNPRHKITKRGQNVTFRCDPISEHNRLYWYRQTLGQGPEFLTYFQNEAQLEKSRLLSDRFSAERPKGSFSTLEIQRTEQGDSAMYLCASSFVTDTQYFGPGTRLTVL.

This clonotype was counted a few times. V is TRBV21-1 and J is TRBJ2-7. TRBV21-1 is a recognized pseudogene. This CDR3 has 11 residues. The CDR3 bases are TGTGCCAGCAGCAACAGCTACGAGCAGTACTTC. This translates into CASSNSYEQYF.

The V and J genes are TRBV12-3 or TRBV12-4 and TRBJ1-1, with D maybe TRBD1 (5 bases). V gave up 6 bases and J gave up 0 bases, with 14 bases separating them. The CDR3 spans 15 residues. CDR3 in amino acids: CASSLGGTLNTEAFF. The CDR3 coding sequence is TGTGCCAGCAGCCTGGGGGGGACCTTGAACACTGAAGCTTTCTTT.

This clonotype has more than one count but fewer than ten. The chain uses TRBV6-1 and TRBJ1-4, with a possible D match to TRBD1 (6 bases). CDR3 length: 15 amino acids. V dropped 3 bases and J dropped 0 bases, with 8 bases sitting between them. Germline-derived CDR1 and CDR2 are MNHNS and SASEGT. CDR3 DNA sequence: TGTGCCAGCAGTGATCCAGGGGCAACTAATGAAAAACTGTTTTTT. Its protein product is CASSDPGATNEKLFF.

The chain is built from TRBV6-1 and TRBJ1-1, with 7 bases identical to TRBD1. Per the germline V gene, CDR1 is MNHNS and CDR2 is SASEGT. The CDR3 is 12 residues long. V trimming: 6 bases; J trimming: 10 bases; junction bases outside the gene matches: 8. The CDR3 region is CASSLGGLGAFF. CDR3 coding DNA: TGTGCCAGCAGCCTAGGGGGCCTGGGAGCTTTCTTT.

The CDR3 reads CASSLAQGAYSPLHF. CDR3 nucleotide sequence: TGTGCCAGCAGCTTAGCGCAGGGGGCTTATTCACCCCTCCACTTT. The genes are TRBV7-8 and TRBJ1-6; 8 bases are a match to TRBD1. Losses at the gene ends were 0 bases for V and 8 bases for J; bases not matched to a gene: 3. Germline V gene data show CDR1 as SGHVS and CDR2 as FQNEAQ. The CDR3 sequence is 15 residues long.

This clonotype came up a few times. V usage is TRBV7-3 and J usage is TRBJ1-1, with D tentatively TRBD1 (5 bases). The CDR3 totals 15 residues. Germline values: CDR1 SGHTA, CDR2 FQGTGA. V was shortened by 5 bases and J by 0 bases, with 13 bases between the two germline ends. CDR3 in amino acids: CASSAGRLMNTEAFF. The CDR3 DNA reads as TGTGCCAGCAGCGCGGGACGGCTCATGAACACTGAAGCTTTCTTT.

This clonotype was seen only a few times. The gene calls are TRBV7-2 and TRBJ2-5; no clear D. The CDR3 length is 15 residues. Trimming stripped 2 bases from V and 2 bases from J, with 12 bases between. Germline CDR1 is SGHTA and CDR2 is FQGNSA. The CDR3 DNA is TGTGCCAGCAGCTTAAGATGGGCGGAGCAAGAGACCCAGTACTTC. Translated: CASSLRWAEQETQYF.

CDR3 protein: CASSPASGTYNEQFF. The CDR3 DNA follows: TGTGCCAGCAGCCCGGCTAGCGGGACCTACAATGAGCAGTTCTTC. The rearrangement joins TRBV7-9 to TRBJ2-1, with 9 positions matching TRBD2. Per germline, CDR1 SEHNR and CDR2 FQNEAQ (reference sequence). V dropped 5 bases and J dropped 2; count of bases not matched to a gene: 4. This CDR3 contains 15 residues.

V and J are TRBV5-1 and TRBJ2-1, with 8 positions matching TRBD2. From germline, CDR1 is SGHRS and CDR2 YFSETQ. This CDR3 comprises 17 residues. The J segment lost 9 bases and the V segment lost 6 bases, leaving 20 bases of the junction unmatched. DNA of the CDR3: TGCGCCAGCACCGACCCCAGCGGCTCGGGACTAGTCGGTGAGCAGTTCTTC. It specifies CASTDPSGSGLVGEQFF.

This sequence joins TRBV20-1 and TRBJ2-3; the match to TRBD2 covers 9 bases. This CDR3 comprises 16 residues. Losses at the gene ends were 5 bases for V and 4 bases for J; bases not matched to a gene: 13. CDR1 is DFQATT and CDR2 is SNEGSKA in the germline V gene (reference sequence). CDR3 sequence reads: CSARVGLAGIADTQYF. The DNA of the CDR3 is TGCAGTGCTCGCGTAGGTCTAGCGGGAATCGCAGATACGCAGTATTTT.

The chain has TRBV7-9 and TRBJ1-1; D not resolved. Germline CDR1 and CDR2: SEHNR and FQNEAQ (reference sequence). CDR3 size: 16 residues. Trimming left V 2 bases short and J 1 base short, with 14 bases between. The CDR3, as DNA: TGTGCCAGCAGCTTACGCTCACCGGGAAGGAACACTGAAGCTTTCTTT. Translating it yields CASSLRSPGRNTEAFF.

The chain has TRBV5-1 and TRBJ1-2; no clear D. V was pared by 0 bases and J by 7 bases, with 13 bases between. This CDR3 is built from 14 residues. From germline, CDR1 is SGHRS and CDR2 YFSETQ. In DNA form, the CDR3 reads TGCGCCAGCAGCTTGGATGTGAGTGGGAGTGGCTACACCTTC. It specifies CASSLDVSGSGYTF.

The rearrangement joins TRBV28 to TRBJ1-3; D uncertain. CDR1 and CDR2 from the germline V gene are MDHEN and SYDVKM. The V gene lost 6 bases and the J gene lost 0 bases, with 12 bases spanning the gap. The CDR3 totals 15 residues. CDR3 residues: CASSSRRGSGNTIYF. The CDR3 DNA is TGTGCCAGCAGCTCAAGGCGGGGCTCTGGAAACACCATATATTTT.

The V call is TRBV5-8, the J call TRBJ2-5; TRBD1 aligns across 10 bases. V was pared by 4 bases and J by 1 base, with 4 bases of the junction left unmatched. The CDR3 is 15 residues long. Germline V gene lookup returns CDR1 SGHTS and CDR2 YDEGEE. The chain's CDR3 is CASSRQGAAQETQYF. In nucleotides, the CDR3 is TGTGCCAGCAGCCGACAGGGGGCTGCCCAAGAGACCCAGTACTTC.

This chain links TRBV9 with TRBJ2-5; maybe TRBD2 (7 bases). Germline V gene lookup returns CDR1 SGDLS and CDR2 YYNGEE. This CDR3 spans 15 amino acids. V was cut by 3 bases and J by 6 bases, with 18 bases left in between. CDR3 sequence (DNA): TGTGCCAGCAGCGCTGGGGGGGCCTTGTTGCAGACCCAGTACTTC. Protein sequence: CASSAGGALLQTQYF.

The CDR3 region is CASSPRQGNNSPLHF. Written as DNA, the CDR3 is TGTGCCAGCAGCCCTAGACAGGGGAATAATTCACCCCTCCACTTT. V and J are TRBV7-2 and TRBJ1-6, with 8 bases identical to TRBD1. V shed 5 bases, J shed 5 bases, and the junction held 5 bases outside the gene matches. Germline CDR1 is SGHTA and CDR2 is FQGNSA. This CDR3 has 15 residues.

The rearrangement uses TRBV20-1 and TRBJ1-2; D is unclear. Trimming took 1 base from V and 2 from J, leaving 8 bases between them. The CDR3 totals 13 residues. The germline V gene has CDR1 DFQATT and CDR2 SNEGSKA (reference sequence). CDR3 DNA: TGCAGTGCTAGAGTTCTGGGAAACTATGGCTACACCTTC. Amino acids: CSARVLGNYGYTF.

This clonotype was counted between two and nine times. The chain recombines TRBV19 with TRBJ2-7, with 10 bases matching TRBD2. V lost 7 bases, J lost 3 bases, and 9 bases stayed unmatched. This CDR3 is 15 amino acids long. CDR1 and CDR2 (germline): LNHDA, SQIVND (reference sequence). CDR3: CASTDKAGGYYEQYF. In DNA form, the CDR3 reads TGTGCCAGTACCGACAAAGCGGGAGGGTACTACGAGCAGTACTTC.